Included here is one T cell receptor (beta chain) sequence, with context. The antigen remains undetermined. These data originate in a study of radiotherapy plus CTLA-4 blockade in lung cancer. Some clones are missing from TCRdb's copy, which holds only in-frame ones; the method was immunoSEQ multiplex PCR. The sample includes fewer than 45,000 clones, 72% of them seen just once. Study findings and constraints: Tumor-derived TCR clones expanded in blood after radiotherapy plus ipilimumab.

This specimen consisted of peripheral blood, obtained from a patient treated with radiotherapy plus ipilimumab. This clonotype was obtained from a human donor with non-small cell lung cancer who had stable disease on radiotherapy plus ipilimumab.

CDR3 loop: CASSLTGVVYNEQFF. DNA for the CDR3: TGCGCCAGCAGCCTTACAGGGGTAGTCTACAATGAGCAGTTCTTC. The chain recombines TRBV4-1 with TRBJ2-1; 7 bases agree with TRBD1. J was trimmed by 3 bases and V by 4 bases; bases with no gene match: 6. Germline V CDR1 and CDR2: MGHRA, YSYEKL. The CDR3 totals 15 residues.